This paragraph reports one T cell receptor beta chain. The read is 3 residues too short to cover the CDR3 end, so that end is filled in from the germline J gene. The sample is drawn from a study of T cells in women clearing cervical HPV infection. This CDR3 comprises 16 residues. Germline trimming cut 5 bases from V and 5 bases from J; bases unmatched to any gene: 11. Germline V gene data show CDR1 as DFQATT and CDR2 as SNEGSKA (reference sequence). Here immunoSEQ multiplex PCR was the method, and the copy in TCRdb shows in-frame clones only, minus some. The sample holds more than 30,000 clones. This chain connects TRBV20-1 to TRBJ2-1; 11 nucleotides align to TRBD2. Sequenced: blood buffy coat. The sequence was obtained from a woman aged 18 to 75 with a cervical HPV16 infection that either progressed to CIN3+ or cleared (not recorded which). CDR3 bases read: TGCAGTGCTGAACGGCCGGGACTAGCGGCCAACAATGAG. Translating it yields CSAERPGLAANNE. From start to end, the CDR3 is CSAERPGLAANNEQFF.